This T cell receptor (beta chain) was sequenced in a study of blood T cell repertoires in COVID-19. About the study: COVID-19 samples from acute and convalescent phases originated in the United States, Italy and Spain. Nucleic acid was either cDNA or gDNA, and it came from T cells, B-cell-depleted T cells, or PBMCs.

In germline, CDR1 is SGHVS, CDR2 FNYEAQ. V gave up 3 bases and J gave up 2 bases, with 11 bases separating them. The CDR3 length is 15 residues. Per the study methods: By means of reference gene primer amplification, nucleated cell counts were estimated. Clones were read by immunoSEQ multiplex PCR, and TCRdb kept only the in-frame ones, dropping some. That table furnishes V, J and clone size, whereas the DNA furnished D and trimming. The sample comprises about 270,000 clones, 86% of which are singletons, and just under 9% rests with the top ten. The rearrangement links TRBV7-6 to TRBJ2-1; TRBD1 is a possible D gene (5 bases). The receptor's source is a man aged 35 to 55 with active or convalescent COVID-19. The specimen sequenced was peripheral blood. The CDR3 spells CASSFPAGPYNEQFF. In DNA, the CDR3 is TGTGCCAGCAGCTTCCCGGCAGGGCCCTACAATGAGCAGTTCTTC.